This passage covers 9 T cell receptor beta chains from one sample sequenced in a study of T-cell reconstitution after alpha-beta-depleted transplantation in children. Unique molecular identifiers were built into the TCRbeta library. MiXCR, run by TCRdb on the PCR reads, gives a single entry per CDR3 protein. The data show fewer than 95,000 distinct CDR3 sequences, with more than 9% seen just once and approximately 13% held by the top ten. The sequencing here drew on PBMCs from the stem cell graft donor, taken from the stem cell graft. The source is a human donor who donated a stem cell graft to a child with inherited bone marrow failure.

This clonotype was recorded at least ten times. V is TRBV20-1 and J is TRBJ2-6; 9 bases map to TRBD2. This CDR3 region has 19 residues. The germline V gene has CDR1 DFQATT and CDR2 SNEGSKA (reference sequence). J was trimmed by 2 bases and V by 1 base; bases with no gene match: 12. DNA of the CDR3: TGCAGTGCTAGAGCGAGGTTAGCGGGAGTCTTGGCTGGGGCCAACGTCCTGACTTTC. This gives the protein CSARARLAGVLAGANVLTF.

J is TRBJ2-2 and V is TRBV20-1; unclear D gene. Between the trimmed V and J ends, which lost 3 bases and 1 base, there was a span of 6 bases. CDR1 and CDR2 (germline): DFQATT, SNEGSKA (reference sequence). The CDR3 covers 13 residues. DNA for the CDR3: TGCAGTGCTAGGAGGTTGAACACCGGGGAGCTGTTTTTT. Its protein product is CSARRLNTGELFF.

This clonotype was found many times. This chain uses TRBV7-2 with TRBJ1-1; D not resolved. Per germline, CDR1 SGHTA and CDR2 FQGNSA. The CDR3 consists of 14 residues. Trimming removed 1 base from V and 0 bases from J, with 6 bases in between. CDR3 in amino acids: CASSLGQLNTEAFF. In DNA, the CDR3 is TGTGCCAGCAGCTTAGGGCAGTTGAACACTGAAGCTTTCTTT.

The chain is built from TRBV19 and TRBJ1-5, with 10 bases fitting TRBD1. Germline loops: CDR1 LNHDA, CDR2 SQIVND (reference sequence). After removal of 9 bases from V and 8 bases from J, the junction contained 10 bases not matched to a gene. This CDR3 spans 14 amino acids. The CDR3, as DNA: TGTGCCAGAGGGGGGACAGGGGCCCTCAAGCCCCAGCATTTT. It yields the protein CARGGTGALKPQHF. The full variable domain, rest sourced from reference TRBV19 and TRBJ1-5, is DGGITQSPKYLFRKEGQNVTLSCEQNLNHDAMYWYRQDPGQGLRLIYYSQIVNDFQKGDIAEGYSVSREKKESFPLTVTSAQKNPTAFYLCARGGTGALKPQHFGDGTRLSIL.

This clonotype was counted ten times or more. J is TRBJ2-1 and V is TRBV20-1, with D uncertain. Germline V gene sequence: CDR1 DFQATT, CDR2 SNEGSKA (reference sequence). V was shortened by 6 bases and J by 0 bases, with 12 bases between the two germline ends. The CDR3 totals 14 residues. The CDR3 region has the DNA TGCAGTGCGTCCAGCCCGATCTCCTACAATGAGCAGTTCTTC. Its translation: CSASSPISYNEQFF.

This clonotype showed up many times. CDR3 coding DNA: TGCAGTGCTAGACCCTCAGGGAGCGCAGATACGCAGTATTTT. As protein: CSARPSGSADTQYF. V usage is TRBV20-1 and J usage is TRBJ2-3; D is tentatively TRBD1 or TRBD2 (5 bases each). The CDR3 has 14 residues. Trimming stripped 2 bases from V and 4 bases from J, with 13 bases between. Germline V lookup: CDR1 DFQATT, CDR2 SNEGSKA (reference sequence).

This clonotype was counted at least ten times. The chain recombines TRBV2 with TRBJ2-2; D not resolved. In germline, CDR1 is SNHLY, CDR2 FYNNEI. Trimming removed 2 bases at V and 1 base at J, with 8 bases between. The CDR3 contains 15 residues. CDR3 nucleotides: TGTGCCAGCAGTGAATGGTGGATGAACACCGGGGAGCTGTTTTTT. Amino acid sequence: CASSEWWMNTGELFF.

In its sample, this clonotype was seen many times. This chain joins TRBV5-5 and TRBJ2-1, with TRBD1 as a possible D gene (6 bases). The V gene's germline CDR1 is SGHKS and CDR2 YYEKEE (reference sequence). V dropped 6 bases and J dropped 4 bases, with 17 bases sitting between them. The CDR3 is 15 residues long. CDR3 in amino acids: CASTPPDRSYNEQFF. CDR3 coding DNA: TGTGCCAGCACCCCTCCAGACAGGAGTTACAATGAGCAGTTCTTC.

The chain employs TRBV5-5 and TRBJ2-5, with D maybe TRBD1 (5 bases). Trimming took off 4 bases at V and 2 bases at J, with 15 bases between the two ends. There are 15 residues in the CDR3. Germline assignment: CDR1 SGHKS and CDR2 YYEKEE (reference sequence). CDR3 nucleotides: TGTGCCAGCAGCCTCCAGGGTCTTTTACAAGAGACCCAGTACTTC. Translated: CASSLQGLLQETQYF.